This paragraph reports one T cell receptor (beta chain). Its cognate antigen is unknown. A multiplex PCR was run with 60 Vbeta primers and 13 Jbeta primers. This table comes from immunoSEQ multiplex PCR, and its TCRdb copy is limited to in-frame clones, with some not included. The data show 150,000 to 200,000 clones, 82% seen once. This entry is derived from a study of cytomegalovirus exposure and HLA in healthy donors. Study-wide points: Analysis was performed later, and it showed HLA-associated TCR beta chains to be more clonally expanded than equally common others. A few V segments could not be told apart, such as TRBV6-2 and TRBV6-3, and were left out.

CDR1 is KGHSH and CDR2 is LQKENI in the germline V gene. CDR3 length: 15 amino acids. The junction had 2 bases not matched to a gene; V was cut back by 1 base and J by 1 base. The sequenced material came from PBMCs. The rearrangement joins TRBV18 to TRBJ2-3; 7 bases are shared with TRBD1. This TCR derives from a man aged 35 to 55 in good health and CMV-seronegative. CDR3 sequence reads: CASSPQGAGTDTQYF. Here the CDR3 DNA reads TGTGCCAGCTCACCACAGGGGGCGGGCACAGATACGCAGTATTTT.